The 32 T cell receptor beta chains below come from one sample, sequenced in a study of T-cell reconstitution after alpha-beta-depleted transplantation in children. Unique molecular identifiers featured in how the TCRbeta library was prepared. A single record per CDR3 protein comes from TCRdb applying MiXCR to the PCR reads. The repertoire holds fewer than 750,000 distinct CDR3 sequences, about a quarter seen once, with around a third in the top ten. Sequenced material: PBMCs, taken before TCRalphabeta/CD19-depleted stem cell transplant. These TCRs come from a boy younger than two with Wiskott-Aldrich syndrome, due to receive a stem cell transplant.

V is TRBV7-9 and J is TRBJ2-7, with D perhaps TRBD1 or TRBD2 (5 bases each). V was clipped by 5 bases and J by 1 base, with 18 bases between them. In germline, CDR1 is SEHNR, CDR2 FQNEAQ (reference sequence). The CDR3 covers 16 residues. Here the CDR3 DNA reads TGTGCCAGCAGCACGGTAACACTAGAGGGGTCCTACGAGCAGTACTTC. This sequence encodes CASSTVTLEGSYEQYF.

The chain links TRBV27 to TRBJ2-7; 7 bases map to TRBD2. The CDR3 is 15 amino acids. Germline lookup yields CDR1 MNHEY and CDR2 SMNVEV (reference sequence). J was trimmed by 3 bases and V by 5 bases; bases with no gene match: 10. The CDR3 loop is CASSPTSVGFYEQYF. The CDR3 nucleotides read TGTGCCAGCAGTCCTACTAGCGTGGGCTTCTACGAGCAGTACTTC.

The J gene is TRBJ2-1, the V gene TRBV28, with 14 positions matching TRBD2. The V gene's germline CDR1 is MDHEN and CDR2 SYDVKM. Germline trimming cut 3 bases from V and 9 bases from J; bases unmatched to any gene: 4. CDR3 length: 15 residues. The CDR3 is CASSFGLAGGSEQFF. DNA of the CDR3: TGTGCCAGCAGTTTCGGACTAGCGGGAGGAAGTGAGCAGTTCTTC.

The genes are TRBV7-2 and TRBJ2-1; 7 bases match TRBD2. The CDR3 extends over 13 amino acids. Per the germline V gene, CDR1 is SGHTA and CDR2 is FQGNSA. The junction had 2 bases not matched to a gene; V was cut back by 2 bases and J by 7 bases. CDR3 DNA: TGTGCCAGCAGCTTACGAGCGGGAAATGAGCAGTTCTTC. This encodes CASSLRAGNEQFF.

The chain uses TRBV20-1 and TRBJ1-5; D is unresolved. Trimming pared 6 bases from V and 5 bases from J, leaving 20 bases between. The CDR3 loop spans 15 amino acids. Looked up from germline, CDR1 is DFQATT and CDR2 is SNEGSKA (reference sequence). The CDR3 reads CSARQGHLFYQPQHF. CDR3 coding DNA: TGCAGTGCCCGGCAAGGCCACCTCTTTTATCAGCCCCAGCATTTT.

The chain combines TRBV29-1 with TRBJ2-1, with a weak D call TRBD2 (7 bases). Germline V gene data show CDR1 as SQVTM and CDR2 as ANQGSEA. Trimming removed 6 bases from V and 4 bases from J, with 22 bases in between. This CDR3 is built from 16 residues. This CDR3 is CSVRGRGARGYNEQFF. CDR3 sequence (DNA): TGCAGCGTGCGAGGTCGGGGGGCCCGAGGGTACAATGAGCAGTTCTTC.

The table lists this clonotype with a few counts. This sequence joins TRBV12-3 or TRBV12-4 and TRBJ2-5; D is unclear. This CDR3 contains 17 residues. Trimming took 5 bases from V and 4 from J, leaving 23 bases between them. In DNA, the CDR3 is TGTGCCAGCAGTAGAGACCTCCTTCGCGGCCGGTTAGAGACCCAGTACTTC. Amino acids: CASSRDLLRGRLETQYF.

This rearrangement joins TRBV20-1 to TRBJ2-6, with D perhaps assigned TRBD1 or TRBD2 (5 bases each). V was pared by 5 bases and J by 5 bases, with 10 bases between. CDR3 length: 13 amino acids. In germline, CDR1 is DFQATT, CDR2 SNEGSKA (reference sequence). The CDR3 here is CSASGLRANVLTF. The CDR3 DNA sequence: TGCAGTGCTTCGGGGCTCCGGGCCAACGTCCTGACTTTC.

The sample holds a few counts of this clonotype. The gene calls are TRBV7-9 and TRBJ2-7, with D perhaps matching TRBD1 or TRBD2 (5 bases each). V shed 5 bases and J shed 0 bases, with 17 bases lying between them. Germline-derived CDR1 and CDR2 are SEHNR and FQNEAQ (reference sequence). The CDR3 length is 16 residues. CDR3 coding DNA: TGTGCCAGCAGCACCCGGGGCCCACGGGACTCCTACGAGCAGTACTTC. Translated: CASSTRGPRDSYEQYF.

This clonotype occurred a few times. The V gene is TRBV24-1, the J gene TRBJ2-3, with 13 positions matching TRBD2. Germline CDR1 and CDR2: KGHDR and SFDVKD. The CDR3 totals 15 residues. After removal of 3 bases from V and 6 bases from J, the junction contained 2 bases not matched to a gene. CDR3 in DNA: TGTGCCACCAGTGATGGGACTAGCGGGGCCGATACGCAGTATTTT. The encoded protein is CATSDGTSGADTQYF.

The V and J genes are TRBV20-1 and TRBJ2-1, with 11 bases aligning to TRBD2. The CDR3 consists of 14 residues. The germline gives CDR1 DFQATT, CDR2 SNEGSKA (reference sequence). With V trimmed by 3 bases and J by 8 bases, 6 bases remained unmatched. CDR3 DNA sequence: TGCAGTGCTAGGGGAAGACTAGCGGGATATGAGCAGTTCTTC. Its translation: CSARGRLAGYEQFF.

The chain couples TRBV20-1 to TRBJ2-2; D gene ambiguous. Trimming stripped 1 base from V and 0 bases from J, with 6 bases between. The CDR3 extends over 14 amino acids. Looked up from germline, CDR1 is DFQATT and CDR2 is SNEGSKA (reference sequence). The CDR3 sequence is CSARVSTNTGELFF. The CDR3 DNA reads TGCAGTGCTAGAGTTTCCACGAACACCGGGGAGCTGTTTTTT.

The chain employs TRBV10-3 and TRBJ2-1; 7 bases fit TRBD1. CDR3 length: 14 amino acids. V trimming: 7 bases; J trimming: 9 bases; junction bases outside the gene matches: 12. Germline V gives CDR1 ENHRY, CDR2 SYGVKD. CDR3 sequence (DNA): TGTGCCATCAAATCGGACAGGATAGGTACTGAGCAGTTCTTC. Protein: CAIKSDRIGTEQFF.

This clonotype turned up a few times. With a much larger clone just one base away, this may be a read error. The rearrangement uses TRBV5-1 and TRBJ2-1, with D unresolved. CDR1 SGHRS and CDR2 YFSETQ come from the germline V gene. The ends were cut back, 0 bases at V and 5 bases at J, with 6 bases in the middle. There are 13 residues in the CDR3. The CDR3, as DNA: TGCGCCAGCAGCTTGGGACACAACAATGAGCAGTTCTTC. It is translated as CASSLGHNNEQFF.

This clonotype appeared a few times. The CDR3 nucleotides read TGCAGTGCCCGGGACTATTTTCGGGAGACCCAGTACTTC. Its protein product is CSARDYFRETQYF. The chain is built from TRBV20-1 and TRBJ2-5; TRBD2 aligns across 7 bases. Germline lookup yields CDR1 DFQATT and CDR2 SNEGSKA (reference sequence). This CDR3 contains 13 residues. V was pared by 6 bases and J by 5 bases, with 9 bases of the junction left unmatched.

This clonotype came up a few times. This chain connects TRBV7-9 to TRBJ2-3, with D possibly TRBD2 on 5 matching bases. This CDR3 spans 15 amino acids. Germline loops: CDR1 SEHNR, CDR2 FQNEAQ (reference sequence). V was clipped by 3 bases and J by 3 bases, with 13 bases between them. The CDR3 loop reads CASSFGESSTDTQYF. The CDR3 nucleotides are TGTGCCAGCAGCTTTGGGGAGAGTTCGACAGATACGCAGTATTTT.

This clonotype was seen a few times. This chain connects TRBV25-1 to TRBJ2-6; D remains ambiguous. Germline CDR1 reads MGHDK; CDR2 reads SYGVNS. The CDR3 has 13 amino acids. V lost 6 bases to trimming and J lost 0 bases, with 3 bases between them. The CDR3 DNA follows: TGTGCCAGCAGGGACTCTGGGGCCAACGTCCTGACTTTC. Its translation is CASRDSGANVLTF.

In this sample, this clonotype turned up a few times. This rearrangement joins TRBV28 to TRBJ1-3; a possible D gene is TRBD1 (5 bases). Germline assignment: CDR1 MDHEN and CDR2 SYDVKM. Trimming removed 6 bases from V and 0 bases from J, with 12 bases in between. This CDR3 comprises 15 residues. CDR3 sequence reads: CASSPGTYSGNTIYF. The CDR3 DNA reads TGTGCCAGCAGCCCCGGGACTTACTCTGGAAACACCATATATTTT.

CDR3 sequence: CASSVGTSRANIQYF. DNA of the CDR3: TGCGCCAGCAGCGTCGGGACATCCCGGGCGAACATTCAGTACTTC. The chain joins TRBV5-1 to TRBJ2-4; D is possibly TRBD1 (6 bases). CDR1 SGHRS and CDR2 YFSETQ come from the germline V gene. Trimming removed 4 bases at V and 7 bases at J, with 18 bases between. The CDR3 runs 15 residues. Combining the CDR3 with reference TRBV5-1 and TRBJ2-4 gives the whole variable domain KAGVTQTPRYLIKTRGQQVTLSCSPISGHRSVSWYQQTPGQGLQFLFEYFSETQRNKGNFPGRFSGRQFSNSRSEMNVSTLELGDSALYLCASSVGTSRANIQYFGAGTRLSVL.

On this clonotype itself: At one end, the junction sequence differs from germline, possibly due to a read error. The DNA for the CDR3 is TGCAGTGCTAGTCGGCCTAACAATGTGCAGTTCTTC. The encoded protein is CSASRPNNVQFF. V gene TRBV20-1 combines with J gene TRBJ2-1; D gene uncertain. CDR3 size: 12 residues. Germline V gives CDR1 DFQATT, CDR2 SNEGSKA (reference sequence).

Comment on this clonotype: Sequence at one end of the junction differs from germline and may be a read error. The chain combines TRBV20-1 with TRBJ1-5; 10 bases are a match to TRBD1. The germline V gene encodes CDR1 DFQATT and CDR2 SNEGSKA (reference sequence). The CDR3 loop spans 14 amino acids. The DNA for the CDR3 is TGCAGTGCTGACAGGGGGCCTAGCAATCAGCTCCAGCATTTT. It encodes CSADRGPSNQLQHF.

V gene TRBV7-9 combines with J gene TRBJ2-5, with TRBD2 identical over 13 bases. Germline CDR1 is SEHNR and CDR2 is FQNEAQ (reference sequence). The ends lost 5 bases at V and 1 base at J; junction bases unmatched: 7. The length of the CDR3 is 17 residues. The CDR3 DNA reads TGTGCCAGCAGCCGGACTAGCGGGAGTGGAAGCCAAGAGACCCAGTACTTC. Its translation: CASSRTSGSGSQETQYF.

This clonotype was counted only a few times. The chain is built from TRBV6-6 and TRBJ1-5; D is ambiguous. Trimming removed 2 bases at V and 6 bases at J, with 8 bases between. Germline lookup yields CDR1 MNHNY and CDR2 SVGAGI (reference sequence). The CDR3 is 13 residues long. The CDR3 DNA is TGTGCCAGCAGTTACATCCGAGTTCAGCCCCAGCATTTT. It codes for CASSYIRVQPQHF.

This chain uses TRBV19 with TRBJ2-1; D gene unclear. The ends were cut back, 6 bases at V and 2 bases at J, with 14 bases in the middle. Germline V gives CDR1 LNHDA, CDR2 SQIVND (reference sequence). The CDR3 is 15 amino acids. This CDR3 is CASSPTMAPYNEQFF. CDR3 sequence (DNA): TGTGCCAGTAGCCCAACTATGGCCCCCTACAATGAGCAGTTCTTC.

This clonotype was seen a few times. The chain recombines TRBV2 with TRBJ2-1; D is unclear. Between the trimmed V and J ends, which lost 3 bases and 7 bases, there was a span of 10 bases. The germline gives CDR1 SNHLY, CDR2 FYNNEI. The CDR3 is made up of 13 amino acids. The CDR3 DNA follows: TGTGCCAGCAGTGAGCACGGACCGAATGAGCAGTTCTTC. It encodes CASSEHGPNEQFF.

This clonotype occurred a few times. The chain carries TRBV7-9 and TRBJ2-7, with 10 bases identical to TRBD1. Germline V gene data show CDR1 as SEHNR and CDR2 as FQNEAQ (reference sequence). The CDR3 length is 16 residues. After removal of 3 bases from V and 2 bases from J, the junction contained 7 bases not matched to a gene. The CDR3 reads CASSLGGTGVPYEQYF. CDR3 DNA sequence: TGTGCCAGCAGCTTGGGAGGGACAGGGGTACCCTACGAGCAGTACTTC.

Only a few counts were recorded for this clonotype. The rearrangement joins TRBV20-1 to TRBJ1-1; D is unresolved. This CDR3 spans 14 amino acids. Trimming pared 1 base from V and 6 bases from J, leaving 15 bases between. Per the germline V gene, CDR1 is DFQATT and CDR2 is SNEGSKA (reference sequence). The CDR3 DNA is TGCAGTGCTAGAGTCGTTGGAGGGTATGCTGAAGCTTTCTTT. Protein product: CSARVVGGYAEAFF.

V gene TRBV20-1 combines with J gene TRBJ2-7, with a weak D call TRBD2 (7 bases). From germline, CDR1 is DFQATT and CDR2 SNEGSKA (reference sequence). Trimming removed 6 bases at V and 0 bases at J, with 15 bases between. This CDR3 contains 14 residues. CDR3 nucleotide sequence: TGCAGTGCCCCCGGGGGAGGGGGCTCCTACGAGCAGTACTTC. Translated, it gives CSAPGGGGSYEQYF.

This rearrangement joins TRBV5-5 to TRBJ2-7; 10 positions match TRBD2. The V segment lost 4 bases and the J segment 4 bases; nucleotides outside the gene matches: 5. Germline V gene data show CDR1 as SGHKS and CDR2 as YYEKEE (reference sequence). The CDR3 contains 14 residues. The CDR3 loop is CASSMGLASYEQYF. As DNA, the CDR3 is TGTGCCAGCAGCATGGGACTAGCGTCGTACGAGCAGTACTTC.

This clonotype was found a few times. CDR3 nucleotide sequence: TGTGCCTGGAGTGTAAGGTTGCTGGGCTCGGAAAACACCATATATTTT. The encoded protein is CAWSVRLLGSENTIYF. The V and J genes are TRBV30 and TRBJ1-3; D unresolved. Trimming left V 0 bases short and J 6 bases short, with 18 bases between. This CDR3 contains 16 residues. Germline V CDR1 and CDR2: GTSNPN, SVGIG (reference sequence).

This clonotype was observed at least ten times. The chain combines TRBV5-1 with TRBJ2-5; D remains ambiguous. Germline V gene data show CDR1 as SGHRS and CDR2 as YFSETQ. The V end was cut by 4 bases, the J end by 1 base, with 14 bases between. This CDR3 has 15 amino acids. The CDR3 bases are TGCGCCAGCAGCAAATCCGGCCCCCTCCAAGAGACCCAGTACTTC. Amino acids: CASSKSGPLQETQYF.

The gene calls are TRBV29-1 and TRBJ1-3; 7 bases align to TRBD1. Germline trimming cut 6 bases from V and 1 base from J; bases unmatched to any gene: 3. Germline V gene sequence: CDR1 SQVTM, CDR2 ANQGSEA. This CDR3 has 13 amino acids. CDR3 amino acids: CSVQGFSGNTIYF. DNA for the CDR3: TGCAGCGTACAGGGGTTTTCTGGAAACACCATATATTTT.